The T cell receptor delta chain described here comes from a study of γδ T cells in repeated Plasmodium falciparum infection. Study-level information: The natural-infection arm compared Malian children under seasonal malaria with matched Australian children.

CDR1 TSWWSYY and CDR2 QGS come from the germline V gene. There are 21 residues in the CDR3. This clone was observed a few times. The translation of this DNA and the TCRdb protein of a much larger clone differ at residue 18, probably owing to a read error; the protein shown here is translated from the DNA. Gammadelta T cells were flow-sorted from PBMC into Vgamma9/Vdelta2+ and Vdelta2-negative populations for bulk analysis. TRG and TRD sequences were obtained from every sorted gammadelta sample. TCRdb made new clone calls on the multiplex PCR reads using CATT. This table has 45,000 to 70,000 delta-chain clones, about 1.5% appearing once.

The sample comprised gamma-delta T cells from blood. This rearrangement joins TRDV1 to TRDJ1; 13 bases are a match to TRDD3. This TCR was sampled from a pool of human donors (malaria-infected and uninfected, not separated). The CDR3 sequence: CALGKAFPPNYWGIRYDELIF. The CDR3 DNA follows: TGTGCTCTTGGGAAGGCCTTCCCACCCAACTACTGGGGGATACGCTACGATGAACTCATCTTT.